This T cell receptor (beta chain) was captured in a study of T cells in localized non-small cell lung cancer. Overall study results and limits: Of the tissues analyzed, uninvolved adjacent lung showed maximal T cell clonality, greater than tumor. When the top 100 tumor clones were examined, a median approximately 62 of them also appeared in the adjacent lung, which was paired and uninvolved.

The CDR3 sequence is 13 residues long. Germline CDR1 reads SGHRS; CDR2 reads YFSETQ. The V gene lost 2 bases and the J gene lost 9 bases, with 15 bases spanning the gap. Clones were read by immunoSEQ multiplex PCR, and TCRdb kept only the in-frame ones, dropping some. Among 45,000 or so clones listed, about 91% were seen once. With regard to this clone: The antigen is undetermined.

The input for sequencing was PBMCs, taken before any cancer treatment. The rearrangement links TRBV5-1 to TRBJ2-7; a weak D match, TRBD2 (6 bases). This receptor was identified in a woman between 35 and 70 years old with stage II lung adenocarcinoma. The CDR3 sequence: CASSFIDGGVQYF. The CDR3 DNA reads TGCGCCAGCAGCTTTATCGACGGGGGAGTGCAGTACTTC.